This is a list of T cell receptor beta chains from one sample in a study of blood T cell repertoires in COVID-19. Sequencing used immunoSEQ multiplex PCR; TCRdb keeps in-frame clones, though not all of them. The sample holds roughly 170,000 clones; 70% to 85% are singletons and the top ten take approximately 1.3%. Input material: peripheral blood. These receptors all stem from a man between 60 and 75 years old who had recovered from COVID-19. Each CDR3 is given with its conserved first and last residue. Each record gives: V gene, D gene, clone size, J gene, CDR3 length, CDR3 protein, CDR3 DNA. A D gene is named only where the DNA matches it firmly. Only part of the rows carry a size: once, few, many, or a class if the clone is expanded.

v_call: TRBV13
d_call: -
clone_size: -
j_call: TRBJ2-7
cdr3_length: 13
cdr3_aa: CASSFSVPYEQYF
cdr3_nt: TGTGCCAGCAGCTTTTCGGTACCCTACGAGCAGTACTTC

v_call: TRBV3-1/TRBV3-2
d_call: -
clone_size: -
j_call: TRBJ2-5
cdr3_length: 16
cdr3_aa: CASSCRRRGPGETQYF
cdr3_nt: TGTGCCAGCAGTTGTAGACGGCGGGGGCCAGGAGAGACCCAGTACTTC

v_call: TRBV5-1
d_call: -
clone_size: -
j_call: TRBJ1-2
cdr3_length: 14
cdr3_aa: CASSLSGGGGGYTF
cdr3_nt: TGCGCCAGCAGCTTGTCCGGGGGAGGAGGAGGCTACACCTTC

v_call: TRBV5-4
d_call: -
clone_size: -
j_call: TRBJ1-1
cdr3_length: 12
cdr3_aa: CASSEDWAEAFF
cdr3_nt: TGTGCCAGCAGCGAAGACTGGGCTGAAGCTTTCTTT

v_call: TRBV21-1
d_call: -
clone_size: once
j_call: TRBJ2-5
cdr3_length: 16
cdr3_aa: CASSKEGTGEEETQYF
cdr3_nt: TGTGCCAGCAGCAAAGAAGGGACAGGGGAGGAAGAGACCCAGTACTTC

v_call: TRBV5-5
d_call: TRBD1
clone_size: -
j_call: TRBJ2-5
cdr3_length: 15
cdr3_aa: CASSLTRQGPTTQYF
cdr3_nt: TGTGCCAGCAGTCTTACTAGACAGGGACCGACGACCCAGTACTTC

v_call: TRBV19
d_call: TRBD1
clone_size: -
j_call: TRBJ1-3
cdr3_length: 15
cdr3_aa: CASSTTGGEGNTIYF
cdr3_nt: TGTGCCAGTAGTACCACAGGGGGCGAAGGAAACACCATATATTTT

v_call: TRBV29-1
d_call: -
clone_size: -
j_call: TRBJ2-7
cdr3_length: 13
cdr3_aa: CSVRGAGVDEQYF
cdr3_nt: TGCAGCGTCCGAGGGGCAGGGGTAGACGAGCAGTACTTC

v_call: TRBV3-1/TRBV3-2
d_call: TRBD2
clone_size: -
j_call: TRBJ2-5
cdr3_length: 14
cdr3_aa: CASSPSGGQETQYF
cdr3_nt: TGTGCCAGCAGCCCAAGCGGGGGCCAAGAGACCCAGTACTTC

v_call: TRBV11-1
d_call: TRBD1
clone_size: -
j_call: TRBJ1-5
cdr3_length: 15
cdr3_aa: CASSKGQGANQPQHF
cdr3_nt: TGTGCCAGCAGCAAGGGACAGGGGGCGAATCAGCCCCAGCATTTT

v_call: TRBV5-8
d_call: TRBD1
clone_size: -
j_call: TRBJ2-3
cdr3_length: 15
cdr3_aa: CASIHRTGATDTQYF
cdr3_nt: TGTGCCAGCATCCACCGGACAGGGGCCACAGATACGCAGTATTTT

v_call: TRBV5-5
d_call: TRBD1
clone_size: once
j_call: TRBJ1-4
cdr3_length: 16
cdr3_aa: CASSWGDRFENEKLFF
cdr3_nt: TGTGCCAGCAGCTGGGGGGACAGATTCGAAAATGAAAAACTGTTTTTT

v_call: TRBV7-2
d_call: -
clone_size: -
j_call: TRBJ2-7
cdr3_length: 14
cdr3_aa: CASSLKGGAYEQYF
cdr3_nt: TGTGCCAGCAGCTTAAAGGGGGGGGCCTACGAGCAGTACTTC

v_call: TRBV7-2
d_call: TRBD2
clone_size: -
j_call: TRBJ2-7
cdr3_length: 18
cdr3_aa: CASSTLGGTSGGAYEQYF
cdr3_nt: TGTGCCAGCAGCACGCTAGGCGGGACTAGCGGGGGGGCCTACGAGCAGTACTTC

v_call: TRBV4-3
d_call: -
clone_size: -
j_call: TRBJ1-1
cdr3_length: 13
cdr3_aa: CASSQQGDTEAFF
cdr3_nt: TGCGCCAGCAGCCAACAAGGGGATACTGAAGCTTTCTTT

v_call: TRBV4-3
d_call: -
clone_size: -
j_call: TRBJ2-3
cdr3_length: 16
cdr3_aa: CASSQDVAGGTDTQYF
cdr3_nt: TGCGCCAGCAGCCAAGATGTCGCAGGGGGCACAGATACGCAGTATTTT

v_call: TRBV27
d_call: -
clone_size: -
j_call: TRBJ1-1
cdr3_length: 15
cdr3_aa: CASSGIGVTNTEAFF
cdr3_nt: TGTGCCAGCAGTGGAATCGGGGTTACGAACACTGAAGCTTTCTTT

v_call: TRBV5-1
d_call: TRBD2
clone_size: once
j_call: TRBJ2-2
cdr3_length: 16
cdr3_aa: CASSLEQAGGTGELFF
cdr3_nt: TGCGCCAGCAGCTTGGAACAAGCGGGGGGCACCGGGGAGCTGTTTTTT

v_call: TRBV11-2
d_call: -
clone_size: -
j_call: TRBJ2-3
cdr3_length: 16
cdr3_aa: CASSPIGGASTDTQYF
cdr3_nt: TGTGCCAGCAGCCCTATTGGGGGGGCTAGCACAGATACGCAGTATTTT

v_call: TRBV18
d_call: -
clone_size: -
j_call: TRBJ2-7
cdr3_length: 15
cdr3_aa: CASSPSAGLSYEQYF
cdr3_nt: TGTGCCAGCTCACCATCGGCGGGGCTCTCCTACGAGCAGTACTTC

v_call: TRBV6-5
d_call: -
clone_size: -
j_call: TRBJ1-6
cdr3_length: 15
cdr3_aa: CASSYGTPYNSPLHF
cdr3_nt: TGTGCCAGCAGTTACGGTACACCCTATAATTCACCCCTCCACTTT

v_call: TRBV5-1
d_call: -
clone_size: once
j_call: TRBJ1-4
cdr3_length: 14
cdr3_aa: CASSFAGADEKLFF
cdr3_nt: TGCGCCAGCAGCTTTGCAGGGGCCGATGAAAAACTGTTTTTT

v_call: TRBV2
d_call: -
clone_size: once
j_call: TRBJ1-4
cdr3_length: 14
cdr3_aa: CASSESHSGEKLFF
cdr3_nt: TGTGCCAGCAGTGAATCCCACAGCGGGGAAAAACTGTTTTTT

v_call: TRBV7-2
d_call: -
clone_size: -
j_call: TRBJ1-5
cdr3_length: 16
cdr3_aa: CASSPYLGQTNQPQHF
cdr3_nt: TGTGCCAGCAGCCCATACCTCGGACAGACTAATCAGCCCCAGCATTTT

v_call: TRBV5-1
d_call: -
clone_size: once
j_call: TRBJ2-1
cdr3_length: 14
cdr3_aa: CASSPHGSYNEQFF
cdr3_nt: TGCGCCAGCAGCCCCCACGGCTCCTACAATGAGCAGTTCTTC

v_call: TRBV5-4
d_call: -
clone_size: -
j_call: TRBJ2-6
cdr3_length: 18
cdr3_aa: CASSGGGDGSSGANVLTF
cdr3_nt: TGTGCCAGCAGCGGCGGCGGAGACGGTAGCTCTGGGGCCAACGTCCTGACTTTC

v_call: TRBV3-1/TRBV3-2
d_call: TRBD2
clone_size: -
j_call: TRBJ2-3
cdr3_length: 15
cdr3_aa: CASSLQRGVADTQYF
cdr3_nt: TGTGCCAGCAGCCTCCAGCGGGGGGTAGCAGATACGCAGTATTTT

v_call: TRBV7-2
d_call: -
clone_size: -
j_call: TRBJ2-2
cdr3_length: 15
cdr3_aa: CASSFLGGFTGELFF
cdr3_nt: TGTGCCAGCAGCTTTCTCGGGGGATTCACCGGGGAGCTGTTTTTT

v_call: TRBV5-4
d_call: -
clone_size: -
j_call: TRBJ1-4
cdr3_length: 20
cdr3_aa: CASSLGSEANTPSRNEKLFF
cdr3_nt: TGTGCCAGCAGCTTGGGGTCGGAGGCGAACACCCCCTCGCGTAATGAAAAACTGTTTTTT

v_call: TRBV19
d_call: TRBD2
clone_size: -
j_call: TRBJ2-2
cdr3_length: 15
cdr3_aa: CASRSGGARNGELFF
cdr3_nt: TGTGCCAGTAGGTCCGGGGGGGCTCGAAACGGGGAGCTGTTTTTT

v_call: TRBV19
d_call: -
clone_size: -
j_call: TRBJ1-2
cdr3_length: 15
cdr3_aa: CASSRHEGGIYGYTF
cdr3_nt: TGTGCCAGTAGTCGTCATGAGGGGGGGATCTATGGCTACACCTTC

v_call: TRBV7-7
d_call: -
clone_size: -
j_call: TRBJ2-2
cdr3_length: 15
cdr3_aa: CASSPSGQNTGELFF
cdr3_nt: TGTGCTAGCAGCCCATCCGGACAGAACACCGGGGAGCTGTTTTTT

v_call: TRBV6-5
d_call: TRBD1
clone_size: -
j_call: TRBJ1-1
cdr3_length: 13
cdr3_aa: CASRGQENTEAFF
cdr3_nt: TGTGCCAGCAGGGGACAGGAGAACACTGAAGCTTTCTTT

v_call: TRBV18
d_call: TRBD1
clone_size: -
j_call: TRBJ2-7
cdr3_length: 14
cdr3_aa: CASSPARGQNEQYF
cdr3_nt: TGTGCCAGCTCACCCGCGAGGGGGCAGAACGAGCAGTACTTC

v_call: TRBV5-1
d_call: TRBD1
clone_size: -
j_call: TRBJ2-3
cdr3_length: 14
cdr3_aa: CASSPGQDTDTQYF
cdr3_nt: TGCGCCAGCAGCCCCGGACAGGACACAGATACGCAGTATTTT